This is a list of T cell receptor beta chains from one sample in a study of regulatory T cells in long-lasting Graves disease. TCRdb recomputed calls from the multiplex PCR reads with MiXCR, one row per CDR3 protein. The table records over 350,000 distinct CDR3 sequences, less than 25% of them present only once. Sequenced material: peripheral blood mononuclear cells (PBMCs), taken when the disease was refractory, from a patient treated with antithyroid drugs. The source is a female donor with Graves disease. The CDR3 runs from the conserved cysteine through the conserved F or W.

CASSLTNPRGQPQHF	TRBJ1-5	TRBV6-1
CATTLDTGNTGELFF	TRBJ2-2	TRBV2
CASSPSASGGTEAFF	TRBJ1-1	TRBV18
CASRTGVRNDNEQFF	TRBJ2-1	TRBV2
CASIQPGQEPWGYTF	TRBJ1-2	TRBV6-1
CASSYPGNYEQYF	TRBJ2-7	TRBV12-3/TRBV12-4
CSVEEGSGRLGELFF	TRBJ2-2	TRBV29-1
CASSLAAGSGNTIYF	TRBJ1-3	TRBV7-2
CASSMGGNQEAQYF	TRBJ2-5	TRBV12-3/TRBV12-4
CASSQLSNQPQHF	TRBJ1-5	TRBV3-1
CSARDTGQGYSNQPQHF	TRBJ1-5	TRBV20-1
CASKQGERTEAFF	TRBJ1-1	TRBV10-2
CASSQEVLDREEKLFF	TRBJ1-4	TRBV4-1
CASSRETGMREQYF	TRBJ2-7	TRBV7-9
CASSFEKGVGVF	TRBJ2-1	TRBV7-2
CSASPQFNEKLFF	TRBJ1-4	TRBV20-1
CASSPPITGELFF	TRBJ2-2	TRBV18
CSAREKGVFDVAQYF	TRBJ2-5	TRBV20-1
CSTTDLPAQYF	TRBJ2-5	TRBV20-1
CASSQAGGKNIQYF	TRBJ2-4	TRBV3-1